A selection of T cell receptor beta chains follows, all from one sample in a study of blood T cell repertoires in COVID-19. Generated by immunoSEQ multiplex PCR, the TCRdb table keeps only in-frame clones and is missing some. Of 200,000 to 300,000 clones in the sample, 75% to 90% are singletons; the top ten hold roughly 7%. The material sequenced was peripheral blood. The receptors shown here come from a man in his sixties who had recovered from COVID-19. CDR3s include the opening cysteine and the closing phenylalanine or tryptophan. D genes are given only for firm matches. A row's size may be missing; if present it is once, few, many or a size class.

CASSRGLQGTNEKLFF	TGCGCCAGCAGCCGCGGGCTGCAAGGGACTAATGAAAAACTGTTTTTT	TRBJ1-4	16	.	.	TRBV5-1
CASSLGQASGNQPQHF	TGTGCCAGCAGCTTAGGCCAGGCGTCCGGCAATCAGCCCCAGCATTTT	TRBJ1-5	16	.	many	TRBV7-9
CASSRLGQPNTEAFF	TGCGCCAGCAGCCGACTGGGACAGCCTAACACTGAAGCTTTCTTT	TRBJ1-1	15	TRBD1	.	TRBV5-1
CASSPTGTSGGTDTQYF	TGTGCCAGCAGCCCAACCGGGACTAGCGGGGGCACAGATACGCAGTATTTT	TRBJ2-3	17	TRBD2	.	TRBV11-3
CASSLGIPGLVTQYF	TGTGCCAGCAGTTTAGGAATACCGGGACTAGTAACGCAGTATTTT	TRBJ2-3	15	TRBD2	.	TRBV27
CASSPLGNTIYF	TGTGCCAGCAGTCCCCTTGGAAACACCATATATTTT	TRBJ1-3	12	.	.	TRBV7-8
CATNTRDSNQPQHF	TGTGCCACCAACACCAGGGATAGCAATCAGCCCCAGCATTTT	TRBJ1-5	14	.	few	TRBV10-3
CASRPTGTNTEAFF	TGTGCCAGCAGACCTACAGGGACCAACACTGAAGCTTTCTTT	TRBJ1-1	14	.	.	TRBV6-5
CASSSAGTGETEAFF	TGTGCCAGCAGCTCAGCCGGGACAGGGGAGACTGAAGCTTTCTTT	TRBJ1-1	15	TRBD1	.	TRBV6-2/TRBV6-3
CASSQAQSGSANTGELFF	TGTGCCAGCAGCCAAGCGCAGTCGGGGAGCGCGAACACCGGGGAGCTGTTTTTT	TRBJ2-2	18	.	many	TRBV3-1/TRBV3-2
CASSNDRDFPRSGSRGELFF	TGTGCCAGCAGCAATGACCGGGACTTTCCCCGGTCCGGTAGTCGCGGGGAGCTGTTTTTT	TRBJ2-2	20	.	.	TRBV6-6
CSVAETIGGYTF	TGCAGCGTTGCAGAGACAATAGGTGGCTACACCTTC	TRBJ1-2	12	.	.	TRBV29-1
CASSKESRAGGLNEQFF	TGTGCCAGCAGCAAAGAAAGCAGAGCGGGGGGGCTTAATGAGCAGTTCTTC	TRBJ2-1	17	.	.	TRBV21-1
CASSQDLVTSYYEQYF	TGTGCCAGCAGCCAAGATCTGGTGACTAGCTATTACGAGCAGTACTTC	TRBJ2-7	16	TRBD2	.	TRBV4-2
CASSALGTGYAGELFF	TGTGCCAGCAGCGCTCTCGGGACAGGGTATGCCGGGGAGCTGTTTTTT	TRBJ2-2	16	TRBD1	once	TRBV5-6
CASSRTGHTGELFF	TGTGCCAGCTCACGGACAGGGCACACCGGGGAGCTGTTTTTT	TRBJ2-2	14	TRBD1	.	TRBV18
CASKGNWEETQYF	TGTGCCAGCAAGGGGAACTGGGAAGAGACCCAGTACTTC	TRBJ2-5	13	.	.	TRBV27
CATSGRSAAGGYNEQFF	TGTGCCACCAGCGGAAGAAGTGCAGCGGGGGGCTACAATGAGCAGTTCTTC	TRBJ2-1	17	TRBD2	.	TRBV15
CASGRGGRTDTQYF	TGTGCCAGCGGAAGGGGAGGTAGGACAGATACGCAGTATTTT	TRBJ2-3	14	.	.	TRBV6-5
CASSTGGSANEQFF	TGTGCCAGTAGTACGGGAGGATCGGCCAATGAGCAGTTCTTC	TRBJ2-1	14	TRBD2	.	TRBV19
CASSVFRGAQGYTF	TGTGCCAGCAGTGTTTTTCGGGGGGCGCAAGGCTACACCTTC	TRBJ1-2	14	.	.	TRBV2
CASSLLYRGRNEQFF	TGCGCCAGCAGCTTACTTTACAGGGGGCGCAATGAGCAGTTCTTC	TRBJ2-1	15	TRBD1	once	TRBV5-1
CASSEAPGAANEQFF	TGTGCCAGCAGTGAAGCTCCAGGGGCCGCTAATGAGCAGTTCTTC	TRBJ2-1	15	.	.	TRBV6-1
CASSELAGSLFSPLHF	TGTGCCAGCAGTGAGCTGGCGGGTTCCCTTTTTTCACCCCTCCACTTT	TRBJ1-6	16	.	.	TRBV2
CAISEFKTVVSGNTIYF	TGTGCCATCAGTGAGTTCAAAACGGTGGTCTCTGGAAACACCATATATTTT	TRBJ1-3	17	.	.	TRBV10-3
CASSAGQGREEGIKLFF	TGTGCCAGCAGTGCAGGGCAAGGGAGGGAAGAAGGTATAAAACTGTTTTTT	TRBJ1-4	17	.	.	TRBV6-1
CASSTQDIYEQYF	TGTGCCAGCAGTACCCAGGACATCTACGAGCAGTACTTC	TRBJ2-7	13	.	.	TRBV12-3/TRBV12-4
CAWRKSQGAYGYTF	TGTGCCTGGAGGAAATCACAGGGGGCCTATGGCTACACCTTC	TRBJ1-2	14	TRBD1	.	TRBV30
CASSSVGRGNEQFF	TGTGCCAGCAGTTCGGTTGGCAGGGGGAATGAGCAGTTCTTC	TRBJ2-1	14	TRBD1	once	TRBV6-5
CAWSRTRGPNYGYTF	TGTGCCTGGAGTCGAACAAGGGGTCCTAACTATGGCTACACCTTC	TRBJ1-2	15	.	.	TRBV30
CASRGLSSRAFF	TGTGCCAGCAGGGGACTCTCTTCGAGGGCTTTCTTT	TRBJ1-1	12	.	.	TRBV5-6
CASSLEGQGYTGELFF	TGCGCCAGCAGCTTGGAAGGACAGGGCTACACCGGGGAGCTGTTTTTT	TRBJ2-2	16	TRBD1	.	TRBV5-1
CASSLLGRESNQPQHF	TGTGCCAGCAGCTTGTTGGGCAGGGAAAGCAATCAGCCCCAGCATTTT	TRBJ1-5	16	.	.	TRBV5-6
CASSLRLAWEPQHF	TGTGCCAGCAGCTTAAGGCTAGCCTGGGAGCCCCAGCATTTT	TRBJ1-5	14	.	.	TRBV7-8
CASSSQGTGTQYF	TGTGCCAGTTCCTCCCAGGGGACGGGGACCCAGTACTTC	TRBJ2-5	13	.	once	TRBV28
CASSTGVSTGELFF	TGCGCCAGCAGCACGGGGGTTAGCACCGGGGAGCTGTTTTTT	TRBJ2-2	14	.	.	TRBV5-1
CASSGGDAGYTF	TGTGCCAGCAGTGGAGGTGATGCGGGCTACACCTTC	TRBJ1-2	12	.	few	TRBV25-1
CASRQGTYGYTF	TGTGCCAGCAGACAGGGGACCTATGGCTACACCTTC	TRBJ1-2	12	TRBD1	.	TRBV12-3/TRBV12-4
CAWSIGQIYEQYF	TGTGCCTGGAGTATAGGACAGATCTACGAGCAGTACTTC	TRBJ2-7	13	.	.	TRBV30
CASSGSGGADTQYF	TGTGCCAGCAGCGGTTCAGGAGGGGCAGATACGCAGTATTTT	TRBJ2-3	14	.	.	TRBV9
CASSQPSGGETQYF	TGTGCCAGCAGCCAACCCTCAGGGGGTGAGACCCAGTACTTC	TRBJ2-5	14	TRBD1	.	TRBV3-1/TRBV3-2
CASSEVQAFSSYEQYF	TGTGCCAGCAGTGAGGTACAGGCGTTCAGCTCCTACGAGCAGTACTTC	TRBJ2-7	16	.	.	TRBV6-1
CASRTDIDNSPLHF	TGTGCCAGCAGGACAGATATTGATAATTCACCCCTCCACTTT	TRBJ1-6	14	.	.	TRBV2